This is a list of T cell receptor beta chains from one sample in a study of blood T cell repertoires in COVID-19. This table comes from immunoSEQ multiplex PCR, and its TCRdb copy is limited to in-frame clones, with some not included. The sample yields 84,000 or so clones, around 85% seen once. Sequenced material: peripheral blood. These receptors were taken from a man aged 65 to 85 with acute or convalescent COVID-19. Each CDR3 is given with its conserved first and last residue. A D gene is named only where the DNA matches it firmly. Rows give clone size only sometimes, using once, few, many, or a class for an expanded clone.

v_gene	d_gene	j_gene	abundance	CDR3nt	CDR3aa
TRBV5-6	TRBD1	TRBJ2-4	once	TGTGCCAGCACCTTTAAGACCGGGACAGGGGGCCAAAACATTCAGTACTTC	CASTFKTGTGGQNIQYF
TRBV11-2	NA	TRBJ1-1	NA	TGTGCCAGCAGCCTCGATGTCAGGTACACTGAAGCTTTCTTT	CASSLDVRYTEAFF
TRBV27	NA	TRBJ1-5	few	TGTGCCAGCAGTTTAGGTGGGGCTGAAAGACAGCCCCAGCATTTT	CASSLGGAERQPQHF
TRBV18	TRBD1	TRBJ1-4	NA	TGTGCCAGCTCACCAATGGGACAGGGCATGACTAATGAAAAACTGTTTTTT	CASSPMGQGMTNEKLFF
TRBV7-8	NA	TRBJ1-6	NA	TGTGCCAGCAGCTTAGTGGGGCGTAGTAATTCACCCCTCCACTTT	CASSLVGRSNSPLHF
TRBV7-2	NA	TRBJ2-1	NA	TGTGCCAGCAGCTTTTGGGGGCCGTACAATGAGCAGTTCTTC	CASSFWGPYNEQFF
TRBV25-1	NA	TRBJ2-2	NA	TGTGCCACCCGCAGCGGATTCGCGAACACCGGGGAGCTGTTTTTT	CATRSGFANTGELFF
TRBV3-1/TRBV3-2	NA	TRBJ1-4	once	TGTGCCAGCAGCCAAGATCAGGCCGGATCAACTAATGAAAAACTGTTTTTT	CASSQDQAGSTNEKLFF
TRBV18	TRBD1	TRBJ2-3	NA	TGTGCCAGCTCACCACGGACAGGGGGTAATACAGATACGCAGTATTTT	CASSPRTGGNTDTQYF
TRBV7-9	NA	TRBJ2-5	NA	TGTGCCAGCAGCTTAAGGTCAGGGTTTGGCGAGACCCAGTACTTC	CASSLRSGFGETQYF
TRBV11-2	NA	TRBJ2-3	few	TGTGCCAGCAGCTTCGGGACATCGACTAGCACAGATACGCAGTATTTT	CASSFGTSTSTDTQYF
TRBV12-3/TRBV12-4	TRBD1	TRBJ1-1	few	TGTGCCAGCAGTTTAGCCAGGGGGACTGAAGCTTTCTTT	CASSLARGTEAFF
TRBV19	TRBD1	TRBJ1-6	NA	TGTGCCAGTAGTAGCCCGACCGGGACAGGGGGCGTATCGGATAATTCACCCCTCCACTTT	CASSSPTGTGGVSDNSPLHF
TRBV12-3/TRBV12-4	NA	TRBJ2-2	NA	TGTGCCAGCACCAAGACAGTAGGCGGGGAGCTGTTTTTT	CASTKTVGGELFF
TRBV2	TRBD1	TRBJ2-5	few	TGTGCCAGCAGGTGGGACAGGCGACAAGAGACCCAGTACTTC	CASRWDRRQETQYF
TRBV4-2	NA	TRBJ2-2	few	TGTGCCAGCAGCCAAGATTCTCCGGGAGTCTACACCGGGGAGCTGTTTTTT	CASSQDSPGVYTGELFF
TRBV7-8	TRBD2	TRBJ2-3	NA	TGTGCCAGCAACTTCGGCGGGGGGGTACCCACAGATACGCAGTATTTT	CASNFGGGVPTDTQYF
TRBV10-3	TRBD1	TRBJ2-1	few	TGTGCCATCAGTTCCGGGACAGCTGAGTACAATGAGCAGTTCTTC	CAISSGTAEYNEQFF
TRBV19	TRBD2	TRBJ2-1	NA	TGTGCCAGTACCGGGACTAGCGGGGGGGATGAGCAGTTCTTC	CASTGTSGGDEQFF
TRBV19	TRBD1	TRBJ1-1	NA	TGTGCCAGTAGCCAGGGACAGGGGAGCACTGAAGCTTTCTTT	CASSQGQGSTEAFF
TRBV30	NA	TRBJ2-3	NA	TGTGCCTGGAGTCTGTTAACAGATACGCAGTATTTT	CAWSLLTDTQYF
TRBV19	TRBD1	TRBJ2-7	NA	TGTGCCAGTAGTGGTTCACAGGGGGTTAGCTCCTACGAGCAGTACTTC	CASSGSQGVSSYEQYF
TRBV15	TRBD1	TRBJ1-2	NA	TGTGCCACCAGCAGAGATCTACAGGGGGGCTATGGCTACACCTTC	CATSRDLQGGYGYTF
TRBV3-1/TRBV3-2	TRBD2	TRBJ2-1	NA	TGTGCCAGCAGCCAAGATCTGACTAGCGGCGGCAATGAGCAGTTCTTC	CASSQDLTSGGNEQFF
TRBV30	TRBD2	TRBJ2-3	NA	TGTGCCTGGAGAGGGCGGGGGGAAATCACAGATACGCAGTATTTT	CAWRGRGEITDTQYF
TRBV19	NA	TRBJ1-5	NA	TGTGCCACAGACCCGGGGGATCAGCCCCAGCATTTT	CATDPGDQPQHF
TRBV28	NA	TRBJ2-2	few	TGTGCCAGCGGCAGGGGGGCCGGGGAGCTGTTTTTT	CASGRGAGELFF
TRBV11-2	NA	TRBJ2-5	NA	TGTGCCAGCAGCTTTGGGCAGGGCCAAGAGACCCAGTACTTC	CASSFGQGQETQYF
TRBV5-1	NA	TRBJ2-1	NA	TGCGCCAGCAGCCGGGACATCTACTACAATGAGCAGTTCTTC	CASSRDIYYNEQFF
TRBV5-1	NA	TRBJ2-7	once	TGCGCCAGCAGTCCAGGGCAGGGGAGAGACGAGCAGTACTTC	CASSPGQGRDEQYF
TRBV18	NA	TRBJ1-5	NA	TGTGCCAGCTCAGGACTTGGTAGCAATCAGCCCCAGCATTTT	CASSGLGSNQPQHF
TRBV7-9	TRBD1	TRBJ2-5	NA	TGTGCCAGCAGCCACCCCCGGACAGGCCGTCAAGAGACCCAGTACTTC	CASSHPRTGRQETQYF
TRBV28	TRBD2	TRBJ2-1	once	TGTGCCAGCAGTTTACTAGCGGGGGGGAATTCCAATGAGCAGTTCTTC	CASSLLAGGNSNEQFF
TRBV6-5	TRBD1	TRBJ1-6	NA	TGTGCCAGCAGCCAGACCCGGACAGGGGCTTCACCCCTCCACTTT	CASSQTRTGASPLHF
TRBV11-2	TRBD1	TRBJ2-1	NA	TGTGCCAGCAGCTCACCCTCTCGGGGACAGGGTAACAATGAGCAGTTCTTC	CASSSPSRGQGNNEQFF
TRBV3-1/TRBV3-2	TRBD1	TRBJ2-7	NA	TGTGCCAGCAGCCGATTACAGGGGGGTCCCTACGAGCAGTACTTC	CASSRLQGGPYEQYF
TRBV7-9	NA	TRBJ2-7	NA	TGTGCCAGCAGCCGCTACCGGAGCGAGGGTAACGAGCAGTACTTC	CASSRYRSEGNEQYF
TRBV5-8	NA	TRBJ1-2	NA	TGTGCCAGCAGCTATAGGGAAATCGAGGTCGGGATCTATGGCTACACCTTC	CASSYREIEVGIYGYTF
TRBV3-1/TRBV3-2	TRBD1	TRBJ2-1	NA	TGTGCCAGCAGCCAAGATTTGGCGACAGGGACCTACAATGAGCAGTTCTTC	CASSQDLATGTYNEQFF
TRBV4-2	TRBD1	TRBJ2-2	few	TGTGCCAGCAGCCAATCCGGGACAGGGGGCACCGGGGAGCTGTTTTTT	CASSQSGTGGTGELFF
TRBV15	NA	TRBJ1-6	NA	TGTGCCACCAGCAGAGAACCAGGGCTCGGTTCACCCCTCCACTTT	CATSREPGLGSPLHF
TRBV27	TRBD1	TRBJ1-2	NA	TGTGCCAGCAGCTTCAGGGGGCAATATGGCTACACCTTC	CASSFRGQYGYTF
TRBV5-1	NA	TRBJ2-3	NA	TGCGCCAGCAGCTTGGATGGGACTAGCACAGATACGCAGTATTTT	CASSLDGTSTDTQYF
TRBV19	TRBD1	TRBJ1-1	NA	TGTGCCAGTAGTCCGGACAGGGGGGGCGAAGCTTTCTTT	CASSPDRGGEAFF
TRBV3-1/TRBV3-2	NA	TRBJ1-1	NA	TGTGCCAGCAGCCGTTATAGGAACACTGAAGCTTTCTTT	CASSRYRNTEAFF
TRBV5-1	TRBD2	TRBJ2-2	NA	TGCGCCAGCAGCTTGGCGGGGGGTAACACCGGGGAGCTGTTTTTT	CASSLAGGNTGELFF
TRBV4-1	NA	TRBJ1-1	NA	TGCGCCAGCAGCCAAGATCTATCCCTATTAGAAGCTTTCTTT	CASSQDLSLLEAFF
TRBV12-3/TRBV12-4	NA	TRBJ2-1	NA	TGTGCCAGCAGGCCCAGCGGTGGTGAGCAGTTCTTC	CASRPSGGEQFF
TRBV6-5	TRBD1	TRBJ2-7	NA	TGTGCCAGTGGCCGGACAGGGGGCTACGAGCAGTACTTC	CASGRTGGYEQYF